The 23 T cell receptor beta chains below were found in one sample sequenced in a study of control samples from healthy donors and cancer patients. Profiling relied on immunoSEQ multiplex PCR, and the TCRdb table lists in-frame clones only, not all of them. Among around 250,000 clones, over 75% were seen once, and the ten largest hold roughly 13%. The source material was PBMCs. Receptors were obtained from a woman aged 60-70 years with lung cancer.

As concerns this clone: The sample has other DNA sequences that encode this CDR3 too. The chain employs TRBV5-1 and TRBJ2-6, with 11 positions matching TRBD1. The ends lost 3 bases at V and 4 bases at J; junction bases unmatched: 6. Germline assignment: CDR1 SGHRS and CDR2 YFSETQ. This CDR3 contains 17 residues. CDR3 nucleotides: TGCGCCAGCAGCTCCGGACAGGGGGCGGGGGGGGCCAACGTCCTGACTTTC. Protein sequence: CASSSGQGAGGANVLTF.

Concerning this clone: The DNA is left out, because the CDR3 cannot be placed on it with certainty; the CDR3 is given as TCRdb lists it. The chain couples TRBV28 to TRBJ1-1. Including both end residues, the CDR3 is 13 amino acids long. Germline V gene data show CDR1 as MDHEN and CDR2 as SYDVKM. The chain's CDR3 is CASSSSGGTEAFF.

V and J are TRBV10-3 and TRBJ1-2; 7 nucleotides line up with TRBD1. CDR1 and CDR2 from the germline V gene are ENHRY and SYGVKD. The CDR3 has 14 residues. J was trimmed by 3 bases and V by 10 bases; bases with no gene match: 11. The CDR3 loop reads CASSPGGTDYGYTF. As DNA, the CDR3 is TGTGCCAGTTCTCCAGGGGGTACGGACTATGGCTACACCTTC.

This clone was detected a few times. This chain joins TRBV18 and TRBJ2-7, with D perhaps matching TRBD2 (7 bases). From germline, CDR1 is KGHSH and CDR2 LQKENI. Trimming removed 3 bases from V and 6 bases from J, with 12 bases in between. The CDR3 sequence is 13 residues long. The CDR3 is CASSPQGGAEQYF. CDR3 sequence (DNA): TGTGCCAGCTCACCTCAAGGGGGGGCCGAGCAGTACTTC.

This clone is a singleton in its sample. V gene TRBV28 combines with J gene TRBJ2-7; 8 bases agree with TRBD1. Germline V gene sequence: CDR1 MDHEN, CDR2 SYDVKM. Losses at the gene ends were 7 bases for V and 5 bases for J; bases not matched to a gene: 7. This CDR3 spans 13 amino acids. The CDR3, as DNA: TGTGCCAGCAAACAGGGGGGAAAAAACGAGCAGTACTTC. This codes for CASKQGGKNEQYF.

The rearrangement links TRBV20-1 to TRBJ2-5, with D perhaps assigned TRBD1 or TRBD2 (6 bases each). With 3 bases removed from V and 3 bases from J, the gap between germline ends came to 14 bases. The CDR3 extends over 14 amino acids. Per the germline V gene, CDR1 is DFQATT and CDR2 is SNEGSKA (reference sequence). This chain's CDR3 is CSASRGQLKETQYF. In DNA, the CDR3 is TGCAGTGCTAGTCGGGGGCAGTTAAAAGAGACCCAGTACTTC.

The chain carries TRBV18 and TRBJ1-6; D may be TRBD1 (6 bases). The germline gives CDR1 KGHSH, CDR2 LQKENI. CDR3 length equals 14 residues. Trimming left V 2 bases short and J 7 bases short, with 9 bases between. CDR3 amino acids: CASSPKGGNSPLHF. In DNA, the CDR3 is TGTGCCAGCTCACCAAAAGGGGGAAATTCACCCCTCCACTTT.

The gene calls are TRBV11-2 and TRBJ2-2; TRBD1 aligns across 10 bases. The CDR3 runs 17 residues. After removal of 5 bases from V and 1 base from J, the junction contained 7 bases not matched to a gene. Germline CDR1 SGHAT, CDR2 FQNNGV. CDR3: CASSRGGQGRNTGELFF. DNA of the CDR3: TGTGCCAGCAGCCGGGGGGGACAGGGGCGGAACACCGGGGAGCTGTTTTTT.

This clone was recorded only once. The chain has TRBV7-9 and TRBJ1-2; 9 bases are a match to TRBD1. The V segment lost 4 bases and the J segment 5 bases; nucleotides outside the gene matches: 2. This CDR3 region has 13 residues. Germline loops: CDR1 SEHNR, CDR2 FQNEAQ (reference sequence). CDR3: CASSSDRGYGYTF. For the CDR3, the DNA is TGTGCCAGCAGCTCCGACAGGGGGTATGGCTACACCTTC.

The rearrangement links TRBV29-1 to TRBJ2-5; no reliable D call. Deletions cut 4 bases from V and 5 bases from J, with 11 bases between. The CDR3 is 12 residues long. CDR1 is SQVTM, CDR2 ANQGSEA, per germline. Written as DNA, the CDR3 is TGCAGCGTTGTCGGGCTTGCGGAGACCCAGTACTTC. Protein: CSVVGLAETQYF.

The rearrangement uses TRBV30 and TRBJ1-5; a possible D gene is TRBD1 (6 bases). The CDR3 length is 14 residues. Germline assignment: CDR1 GTSNPN and CDR2 SVGIG (reference sequence). Trimming took off 5 bases at V and 0 bases at J, with 11 bases between the two ends. The CDR3 region is CAWGGQYSNQPQHF. The CDR3, as DNA: TGTGCCTGGGGAGGACAGTATAGCAATCAGCCCCAGCATTTT.

The chain has TRBV30 and TRBJ1-6; possibly TRBD1 for D (6 bases). Trimming took 1 base from V and 5 from J, leaving 9 bases between them. The germline V gene has CDR1 GTSNPN and CDR2 SVGIG (reference sequence). The length of the CDR3 is 14 residues. As DNA, the CDR3 is TGTGCCTGGAGTGCCGGACAGAATAATTCACCCCTCCACTTT. Its protein is CAWSAGQNNSPLHF.

In its sample, this clone was seen once. The chain carries TRBV10-3 and TRBJ1-5, with D possibly TRBD1 on 5 matching bases. The V and J ends lost 3 bases and 6 bases respectively, with 15 bases between them. The V gene's germline CDR1 is ENHRY and CDR2 SYGVKD. The CDR3 runs 15 residues. The CDR3 reads CAISELGQGIQPQHF. The CDR3 bases are TGTGCCATCAGTGAACTAGGGCAGGGTATTCAGCCCCAGCATTTT.

This clone was recorded only once. V gene TRBV30 combines with J gene TRBJ2-5; tentatively, D is TRBD2 (6 bases). The CDR3 is made up of 13 amino acids. The V end was cut by 2 bases, the J end by 5 bases, with 12 bases between. The V gene's germline CDR1 is GTSNPN and CDR2 SVGIG (reference sequence). CDR3 DNA sequence: TGTGCCTGGAGTAGGAGGGAGAGGGAGACCCAGTACTTC. Translating it yields CAWSRRERETQYF.

The chain has TRBV7-3 and TRBJ1-1; D perhaps matches TRBD1 (5 bases). The V gene lost 4 bases and the J gene lost 10 bases, with 13 bases spanning the gap. The CDR3 has 12 residues. Germline-derived CDR1 and CDR2 are SGHTA and FQGTGA. The CDR3, as DNA: TGTGCCAGCAGCTCCCCGGGACTAGCAGCTTTCTTT. This sequence encodes CASSSPGLAAFF. Full variable domain (remainder filled in from reference TRBV7-3 and TRBJ1-1): GAGVSQTPSNKVTEKGKYVELRCDPISGHTALYWYRQSLGQGPEFLIYFQGTGAADDSGLPNDRFFAVRPEGSVSTLKIQRTERGDSAVYLCASSSPGLAAFFGQGTRLTVV.

This chain uses TRBV5-4 with TRBJ2-5, with 7 bases identical to TRBD1. The CDR3 consists of 14 residues. The V segment lost 1 base and the J segment 5 bases; nucleotides outside the gene matches: 5. CDR1 SGHNT and CDR2 YYREEE come from the germline V gene (reference sequence). CDR3 bases: TGTGCCAGCAGCTTGTCAGGGGGAGTGGAGACCCAGTACTTC. This gives the protein CASSLSGGVETQYF.

The chain carries TRBV28 and TRBJ2-1; weak D call: TRBD2 (5 bases). V was pared by 11 bases and J by 9 bases, with 23 bases between. The CDR3 has 14 residues. Germline V gene sequence: CDR1 MDHEN, CDR2 SYDVKM. The CDR3 sequence is CAVARTSYSSEQFF. The CDR3 region has the DNA TGTGCCGTAGCGCGGACTTCCTATTCGAGTGAGCAGTTCTTC.

This clone was picked up a small number of times. V is TRBV10-1 and J is TRBJ2-1; 9 positions agree with TRBD1. CDR3 length equals 15 residues. CDR1 is WNHNN, CDR2 SYGVQD, per germline (reference sequence). With 6 bases clipped from V and 4 bases from J, the junction kept 7 bases outside the gene matches. This chain's CDR3 is CASSAFGTGYNEQFF. CDR3 bases: TGCGCCAGCAGCGCTTTCGGGACAGGGTACAATGAGCAGTTCTTC.

CDR3 region: CASSRDSSDYGYTF. CDR3 sequence (DNA): TGCGCCAGCAGCCGAGACAGCTCGGACTATGGCTACACCTTC. V is TRBV5-1 and J is TRBJ1-2, with D tentatively TRBD1 (5 bases). This CDR3 region has 14 residues. V lost 4 bases and J lost 3, with 13 bases in between. Germline loops: CDR1 SGHRS, CDR2 YFSETQ. Filled out from reference TRBV5-1 and TRBJ1-2, the complete variable domain reads KAGVTQTPRYLIKTRGQQVTLSCSPISGHRSVSWYQQTPGQGLQFLFEYFSETQRNKGNFPGRFSGRQFSNSRSEMNVSTLELGDSALYLCASSRDSSDYGYTFGSGTRLTVV.

The rearrangement links TRBV6-5 to TRBJ1-1, with 8 bases that match TRBD1. The junction had 4 bases not matched to a gene; V was cut back by 6 bases and J by 1 base. This CDR3 has 14 residues. The V gene's germline CDR1 is MNHEY and CDR2 SVGAGI. Here the CDR3 reads CASRLGTGNTEAFF. CDR3 DNA: TGTGCCAGCAGACTCGGGACAGGGAACACTGAAGCTTTCTTT.

The rearrangement links TRBV6-5 to TRBJ2-7; D not resolved. This CDR3 has 12 residues. Germline CDR1 MNHEY, CDR2 SVGAGI. The V end was cut by 4 bases, the J end by 3 bases, with 7 bases between. CDR3 in amino acids: CASSSAVYEQYF. CDR3 in DNA: TGTGCCAGCAGTTCCGCAGTCTACGAGCAGTACTTC.

In this sample, this clone turned up a few times. The CDR3 DNA reads as TGCGCCAGCGGACCCCATGTGGGGGCTGAAGCTTTCTTT. It specifies CASGPHVGAEAFF. The chain carries TRBV10-1 and TRBJ1-1; D possibly corresponds to TRBD1 (5 bases). The CDR3 runs to 13 residues. Looked up from germline, CDR1 is WNHNN and CDR2 is SYGVQD (reference sequence). V lost 8 bases to trimming and J lost 6 bases, with 16 bases between them.

This clone showed up just once. At the DNA level, this CDR3 is encoded by other sequences in the same sample as well. The rearrangement links TRBV2 to TRBJ2-7; no clear D gene. The CDR3 is made up of 12 amino acids. V was pared by 4 bases and J by 0 bases, with 4 bases between. Germline CDR1 is SNHLY and CDR2 is FYNNEI. The CDR3 reads CASSASSYEQYF. CDR3 in DNA: TGTGCCAGCAGTGCCAGCTCCTACGAGCAGTACTTC.